The rows below give T cell receptor beta chains drawn from one sample of a study of CD8 T cells in ankylosing spondylitis. TCRdb reprocessed the 5' RACE reads via MiXCR and lists one record per CDR3 protein. The sample yields 250,000 to 350,000 distinct CDR3 sequences, 20% seen once. Sample: blood, either unsorted or a sorted T cell fraction (not recorded which). The origin of the receptors is a male donor with ankylosing spondylitis or in good health (not recorded which). The CDR3 runs from the conserved cysteine through the conserved F or W. D genes are given only for firm matches. Not all rows give a size; the values are once, few, many and, for expanded clones, a class.

d_call clone_size j_call v_call cdr3_aa cdr3_nt
TRBD2 . TRBJ2-3 TRBV3-1 CASSQDTSGRTDTQYF TGTGCCAGCAGCCAAGACACTAGCGGACGCACAGATACGCAGTATTTT
. few TRBJ1-4 TRBV7-2 CASSFQGSDEKLFF TGTGCCAGCAGCTTCCAGGGTTCGGATGAAAAACTGTTTTTT
. once TRBJ1-5 TRBV27 CASQQLPGLRPQHF TGTGCCAGCCAGCAGCTCCCTGGGCTTCGGCCCCAGCATTTT
TRBD1 many TRBJ2-5 TRBV20-1 CSATGQGETQYF TGCAGTGCTACGGGACAGGGTGAGACCCAGTACTTC
TRBD1 . TRBJ1-5 TRBV28 CASKQGGSQPQHF TGTGCCAGCAAACAGGGGGGGAGTCAGCCCCAGCATTTT
. . TRBJ2-4 TRBV15 CGTSIPGAARDIQYF TGTGGCACCAGCATCCCCGGGGCCGCACGGGACATTCAGTACTTC
. . TRBJ2-1 TRBV7-3 CASSLKGKTEQFF TGTGCCAGCAGCTTAAAAGGGAAGACTGAGCAGTTCTTC
TRBD1 many TRBJ2-1 TRBV29-1 CSVGQGAVEQFF TGCAGCGTGGGACAGGGGGCTGTTGAGCAGTTCTTC
TRBD1 many TRBJ1-5 TRBV28 CASRKGTGIGNQPQHF TGTGCCAGCAGGAAAGGGACAGGGATCGGCAATCAGCCCCAGCATTTT
. few TRBJ1-6 TRBV3-1 CASSQVQPTGSPLHF TGTGCCAGCAGCCAAGTGCAGCCGACCGGCTCACCCCTCCACTTT
TRBD1 many TRBJ1-5 TRBV6-1 CASRRTGVGSNQPQHF TGTGCCAGCAGAAGGACAGGGGTGGGTAGCAATCAGCCCCAGCATTTT
. . TRBJ2-3 TRBV7-2 CASSLALWAVTDTQYF TGTGCCAGCAGCTTAGCGCTCTGGGCAGTCACAGATACGCAGTATTTT
. few TRBJ1-6 TRBV12-3/TRBV12-4 CASAAQDNSPLHF TGTGCCAGCGCGGCACAGGATAATTCACCCCTCCACTTT
. many TRBJ2-5 TRBV20-1 CSARVGVAQYF TGCAGTGCTAGAGTGGGGGTGGCCCAGTACTTC
TRBD1 . TRBJ1-1 TRBV20-1 CSARGGLDTEAFF TGCAGTGCCAGGGGGGGCTTGGACACTGAAGCTTTCTTT
. few TRBJ2-5 TRBV5-6 CASSWAGETQYF TGTGCCAGCAGCTGGGCGGGAGAGACCCAGTACTTC
TRBD1 . TRBJ1-5 TRBV28 CASSTWTGMGGNQPQHF TGTGCCAGCAGTACTTGGACAGGCATGGGTGGAAATCAGCCCCAGCATTTT
. many TRBJ2-1 TRBV20-1 CSAPDGYNEQFF TGCAGTGCACCCGACGGATACAATGAGCAGTTCTTC
TRBD1 few TRBJ2-3 TRBV14 CASSFGTAFTDTQYF TGTGCCAGCAGCTTTGGGACAGCATTCACAGATACGCAGTATTTT
. few TRBJ2-3 TRBV4-1 CASSPASSDTQYF TGCGCCAGCAGCCCGGCGAGTTCAGATACGCAGTATTTT
TRBD1 few TRBJ1-2 TRBV20-1 CSAPDRGQGYTF TGCAGTGCCCCGGACAGGGGGCAAGGCTACACCTTC
TRBD2 many TRBJ2-2 TRBV5-1 CASSGASGTGELFF TGCGCCAGCAGCGGGGCTAGCGGCACCGGGGAGCTGTTTTTT
TRBD2 . TRBJ2-2 TRBV5-1 CASSGGRAEELFF TGCGCCAGCAGCGGAGGGAGGGCCGAGGAGCTGTTTTTT
TRBD1 . TRBJ1-1 TRBV5-1 CASRTGGDRTEAFF TGCGCCAGCAGGACAGGGGGCGATCGCACTGAAGCTTTCTTT
TRBD2 few TRBJ2-3 TRBV27 CASSLSSGYTDTQYF TGTGCCAGCAGTTTATCTAGCGGGTACACAGATACGCAGTATTTT
. . TRBJ2-3 TRBV7-8 CASSQGTPARTDTQYF TGTGCCAGCAGCCAAGGAACACCGGCACGCACAGATACGCAGTATTTT
. . TRBJ1-1 TRBV5-6 CASSPRGSKMNTEAFF TGTGCCAGCAGCCCCCGGGGGTCGAAGATGAACACTGAAGCTTTCTTT
. many TRBJ2-5 TRBV20-1 CSARTLQEQETQYF TGCAGTGCTAGAACCCTACAGGAGCAAGAGACCCAGTACTTC
. few TRBJ2-5 TRBV9 CASSVGVQETQYF TGTGCCAGCAGCGTAGGAGTCCAAGAGACCCAGTACTTC
. . TRBJ1-3 TRBV9 CASSVGSGNTIYF TGTGCCAGCAGCGTAGGCTCGGGAAACACCATATATTTT
. . TRBJ1-2 TRBV28 CASIPSAGLRPLNYGYTF TGTGCCAGCATCCCTAGCGCGGGACTCCGGCCCCTTAACTATGGCTACACCTTC
. few TRBJ1-1 TRBV9 CASSVSGTSNTEAFF TGTGCCAGCAGCGTCTCCGGGACAAGTAACACTGAAGCTTTCTTT
. few TRBJ2-2 TRBV28 CASTSGTTGELFF TGTGCCAGCACCTCGGGAACCACCGGGGAGCTGTTTTTT
TRBD1 . TRBJ2-5 TRBV12-3/TRBV12-4 CASSPTGVGETQYF TGTGCCAGCAGTCCAACAGGGGTCGGGGAGACCCAGTACTTC
. . TRBJ2-5 TRBV2 CASSVRLPQETQYF TGTGCCAGCAGTGTGAGACTCCCTCAAGAGACCCAGTACTTC
TRBD2 . TRBJ2-1 TRBV4-1 CASSHAGTSAINEQFF TGCGCCAGCAGCCACGCCGGGACTAGCGCGATCAATGAGCAGTTCTTC
TRBD1 . TRBJ2-3 TRBV20-1 CSARGQGDTQYF TGCAGTGCTAGAGGACAGGGGGATACGCAGTATTTT
TRBD1 . TRBJ1-2 TRBV5-1 CASSLRTGQGYTF TGCGCCAGCAGCTTGCGGACAGGGCAGGGCTACACCTTC
. . TRBJ2-1 TRBV5-1 CASSPTGNNEQFF TGCGCCAGCAGCCCAACAGGGAACAATGAGCAGTTCTTC
. few TRBJ2-1 TRBV5-1 CASSLVADNNEQFF TGCGCCAGCAGCTTGGTTGCGGACAACAATGAGCAGTTCTTC
. many TRBJ1-5 TRBV6-1 CASRPHYAAGDSNQPQHF TGTGCCAGCAGGCCACACTACGCTGCGGGGGATAGCAATCAGCCCCAGCATTTT